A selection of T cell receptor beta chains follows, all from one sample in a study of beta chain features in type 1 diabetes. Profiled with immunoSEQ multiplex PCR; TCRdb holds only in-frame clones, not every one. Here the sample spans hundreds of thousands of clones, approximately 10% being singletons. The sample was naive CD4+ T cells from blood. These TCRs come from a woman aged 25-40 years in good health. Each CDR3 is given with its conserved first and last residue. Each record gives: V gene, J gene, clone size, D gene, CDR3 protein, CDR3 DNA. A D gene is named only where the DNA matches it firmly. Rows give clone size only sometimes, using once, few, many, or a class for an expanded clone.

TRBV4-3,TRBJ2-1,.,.,CASSQARDSTEQFF,TGCGCCAGCAGCCAAGCCCGGGACTCAACAGAGCAGTTCTTC
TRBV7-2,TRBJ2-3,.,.,CASSLVQVHTDTQYF,TGTGCCAGCAGCTTAGTCCAGGTTCACACAGATACGCAGTATTTT
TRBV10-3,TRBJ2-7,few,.,CAISSGAYEQYF,TGTGCCATCAGCTCGGGAGCCTACGAGCAGTACTTC
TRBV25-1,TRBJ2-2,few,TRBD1,CASSAGDRDTGELFF,TGTGCCAGCAGTGCAGGGGACAGGGACACCGGGGAGCTGTTTTTT
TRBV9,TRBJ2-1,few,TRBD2,CASSVGASGRANEQFF,TGTGCCAGCAGCGTAGGGGCTAGCGGGAGGGCCAATGAGCAGTTCTTC
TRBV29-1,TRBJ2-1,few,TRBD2,CSVLSGRAPEQFF,TGCAGCGTGCTTAGCGGGAGGGCCCCTGAGCAGTTCTTC
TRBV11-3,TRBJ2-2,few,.,CASSPDTGELFF,TGTGCCAGCAGCCCGGACACCGGGGAGCTGTTTTTT
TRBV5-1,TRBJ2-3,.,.,CASSLKVDSSTDTQYF,TGCGCCAGCAGCTTGAAAGTCGACAGTAGCACAGATACGCAGTATTTT
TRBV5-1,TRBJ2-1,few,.,CASRSGNEQFF,TGCGCCAGCCGATCGGGTAATGAGCAGTTCTTC
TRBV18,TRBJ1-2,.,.,CASSPDRLPNYGYTF,TGTGCCAGCTCACCCGACAGGCTTCCTAACTATGGCTACACCTTC
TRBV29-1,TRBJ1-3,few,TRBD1,CSAAGTGSGNTIYF,TGCAGCGCCGCCGGGACAGGGAGTGGAAACACCATATATTTT
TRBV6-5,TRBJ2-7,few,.,CASSYSEGAQQYF,TGTGCCAGCAGTTACTCGGAGGGGGCGCAGCAGTACTTC
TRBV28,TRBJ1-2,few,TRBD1,CASSQGGRYGYTF,TGTGCCAGCTCTCAGGGGGGCCGCTATGGCTACACCTTC
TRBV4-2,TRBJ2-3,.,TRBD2,CASSRRLAIPSTDTQYF,TGTGCCAGCAGCCGCCGACTAGCGATTCCCAGCACAGATACGCAGTATTTT
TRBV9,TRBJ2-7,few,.,CASSVGMAASYEQYF,TGTGCCAGCAGCGTAGGAATGGCGGCCTCCTACGAGCAGTACTTC
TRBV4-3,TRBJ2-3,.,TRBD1,CASSRETGGNTDTQYF,TGCGCCAGCAGCCGGGAGACAGGGGGAAACACAGATACGCAGTATTTT
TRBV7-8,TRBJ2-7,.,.,CASSLIIASSYEQYF,TGTGCCAGCAGCTTAATTATCGCGAGCTCCTACGAGCAGTACTTC
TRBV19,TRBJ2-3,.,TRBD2,CASNWGAAGEADTQYF,TGTGCCAGTAATTGGGGTGCGGCGGGAGAGGCAGATACGCAGTATTTT
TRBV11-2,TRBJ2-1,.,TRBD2,CASSERTSGNNEQFF,TGTGCCAGCAGCGAGCGGACTAGCGGCAACAATGAGCAGTTCTTC
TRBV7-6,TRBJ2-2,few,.,CASSPSAVGELFF,TGTGCCAGCAGCCCGTCAGCGGTCGGGGAGCTGTTTTTT
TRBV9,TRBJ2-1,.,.,CASSVEAHSQYNEQFF,TGTGCCAGCAGCGTAGAAGCTCACAGCCAATACAATGAGCAGTTCTTC
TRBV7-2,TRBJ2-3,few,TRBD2,CASSSRDYSADTQYF,TGTGCCAGCAGCTCCCGGGACTATAGTGCAGATACGCAGTATTTT
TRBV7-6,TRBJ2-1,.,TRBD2,CASGGGLANNEQFF,TGTGCCAGCGGTGGGGGACTAGCGAACAATGAGCAGTTCTTC
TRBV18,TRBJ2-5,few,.,CASSPPSRGQETQYF,TGTGCCAGCTCACCACCGTCGAGGGGGCAAGAGACCCAGTACTTC
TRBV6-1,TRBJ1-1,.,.,CASRIDSSGARAFF,TGTGCCAGCAGGATCGACAGTTCGGGTGCCCGAGCTTTCTTT
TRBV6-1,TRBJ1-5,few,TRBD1,CATSGLEQGAKHF,TGTGCCACCAGCGGCCTGGAACAGGGGGCCAAGCATTTT
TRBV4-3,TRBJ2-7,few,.,CASSQDLGRDDEQYF,TGCGCCAGCAGCCAAGATTTGGGGCGCGACGACGAGCAGTACTTC